This T cell receptor beta chain was sequenced for a study of early T cells in non-severe SARS-CoV-2 infection (dated by TCRdb to 2020 to 2022). In the study overall: TCR sequencing used bulk RNA from unsorted whole blood, so alpha and beta chains could not be paired. Results the study describes overall, beyond this receptor: VDJdb matching was skewed toward anti-spike CD8 responses and likely underestimated virus-specific expansions, missing private and CD4 specificities.

There are many counts of this clonotype. Its antigen is still unknown. Base qualities were left out, and no much larger clone turns up one base away. Spanning cysteine to phenylalanine, the CDR3 consists of 16 amino acids. Here the CDR3 DNA is all that survives: 48 bases in frame from base 1. Based on the germline V gene, the CDR1 and CDR2 sequences are MDHEN and SYDVKM. Cut back by 4 bases and 0 bases, the V and J ends lie 13 bases apart. Set within a cohort of healthcare workers in London, UK, this nested case-control study involved weekly PCR testing of nasopharyngeal swabs along with blood sampling. Healthcare workers were recruited between 23 and 31 March 2020, during the week of the UK lockdown, and were followed weekly for up to roughly 16 weeks. The receptor library was made with 5' RACE. Reads for this sample came from a NextSeq 500. To correct for sequencing error and PCR bias, the TCR library protocol tagged individual cDNA molecules with unique molecular identifiers. Sequencing covered both TCR alpha and beta chains, and within each sample the abundances of alpha and beta sequences were tightly co-correlated. The paper's data handling went like this. Decombinator V4 was used to perform V gene, J gene and CDR3 annotation of TCR sequences. Expanded TCRs were defined as changing significantly between any two time points under a Poisson model with p below 0.0001. TCR abundances were normalised to the total number of TCRs sequenced per sample and were expressed as counts per million. TRAV1-2 paired with TRAJ12, TRAJ20 or TRAJ33 defined MAIT TCRs, while TRAV10 paired with TRAJ18 defined iNKT TCRs. VDJdb, accessed 1 November 2021, was searched for CMV, EBV and SARS-CoV-2 annotated TCRs, excluding TCRs annotated for multiple antigens. The public reads were reprocessed in TCRdb via fastp at Q25 and MiXCR, keeping in-frame beta chains. For every CDR3 protein sequence, its rows merge into one entry that carries the most common genes and DNA. What appears here as the V and J calls and clone size reflects TCRdb's work, not the paper's. In all, the sample holds roughly 34,000 distinct CDR3 sequences, and around 3.9% of those were seen once. About 5.5% of the sample is in the top ten clones.

Recombination joined TRBV28 with TRBJ1-5; no confident D gene assignment can be made. The clonotype originates from an adult who was a healthcare worker with PCR-confirmed SARS-CoV-2 infection or an uninfected control (not recorded which). Source material: whole blood. The CDR3 protein: CASSSRRLHSNQPQHF. The DNA sequence is TGTGCCAGCAGTTCCCGGCGCCTACATAGCAATCAGCCCCAGCATTTT.